The rows below give T cell receptor beta chains drawn from one sample of a study of blood T cell repertoires in COVID-19. The table came from immunoSEQ multiplex PCR; TCRdb's copy has only in-frame clones and leaves some out. The table has hundreds of thousands of clones, more than 75% seen once. Input material: PBMCs or T cells enriched from blood (not recorded which). These receptors originate from a young man with acute COVID-19. Both conserved end residues are part of each CDR3. Each record gives: J gene, V gene, CDR3 length, D gene, clone size, CDR3 protein, CDR3 DNA. D genes are given only for firm matches. Clone size, where shown, is once, few, many, or a class for clones that have expanded.

j_gene: TRBJ1-6; v_gene: TRBV6-4; len: 13; d_gene: .; abundance: .; CDR3aa: CASSLTVYSPLHF; CDR3nt: TGTGCCAGCAGTTTGACTGTATATTCGCCCCTCCACTTT
j_gene: TRBJ2-3; v_gene: TRBV27; len: 15; d_gene: .; abundance: .; CDR3aa: CASSIRQTSTDTQYF; CDR3nt: TGTGCCAGCAGTATAAGACAGACTAGCACAGATACGCAGTATTTT
j_gene: TRBJ1-5; v_gene: TRBV19; len: 14; d_gene: TRBD1; abundance: .; CDR3aa: CASRGTGRNQPQHF; CDR3nt: TGTGCCAGTAGAGGGACAGGGCGCAATCAGCCCCAGCATTTT
j_gene: TRBJ2-7; v_gene: TRBV10-3; len: 12; d_gene: .; abundance: .; CDR3aa: CAISADRNEQYF; CDR3nt: TGTGCCATCAGTGCCGACAGGAACGAGCAGTACTTC
j_gene: TRBJ2-7; v_gene: TRBV10-1; len: 17; d_gene: TRBD2; abundance: .; CDR3aa: CASSDPGGLTRLYEQYF; CDR3nt: TGCGCCAGCAGTGACCCGGGAGGGCTAACCCGCCTCTACGAGCAGTACTTC
j_gene: TRBJ1-1; v_gene: TRBV1; len: 16; d_gene: .; abundance: few; CDR3aa: CTSSQEGKGAPGEAFF; CDR3nt: TGCACCAGCAGCCAAGAAGGAAAGGGGGCGCCGGGTGAAGCTTTCTTT
j_gene: TRBJ1-1; v_gene: TRBV7-2; len: 15; d_gene: .; abundance: .; CDR3aa: CASIKGRTSNTEAFF; CDR3nt: TGTGCCAGCATTAAGGGGAGGACATCGAACACTGAAGCTTTCTTT
j_gene: TRBJ1-3; v_gene: TRBV7-9; len: 14; d_gene: .; abundance: .; CDR3aa: CASTPGVRGNTIYF; CDR3nt: TGTGCCAGCACCCCGGGGGTCCGGGGAAACACCATATATTTT
j_gene: TRBJ1-1; v_gene: TRBV19; len: 14; d_gene: TRBD1; abundance: .; CDR3aa: CASRSPGQDTEAFF; CDR3nt: TGTGCCAGTCGTTCTCCAGGACAGGACACTGAAGCTTTCTTT
j_gene: TRBJ1-2; v_gene: TRBV12-3/TRBV12-4; len: 13; d_gene: .; abundance: few; CDR3aa: CASSVPGGYGYTF; CDR3nt: TGTGCCAGCAGTGTCCCCGGAGGCTATGGCTACACCTTC
j_gene: TRBJ1-2; v_gene: TRBV5-5; len: 15; d_gene: TRBD1; abundance: .; CDR3aa: CASSFRDRGFYGYTF; CDR3nt: TGTGCCAGCAGCTTCAGGGACAGGGGTTTCTATGGCTACACCTTC
j_gene: TRBJ2-5; v_gene: TRBV9; len: 13; d_gene: TRBD2; abundance: .; CDR3aa: CASSRDYGETQYF; CDR3nt: TGTGCCAGCAGCCGGGACTATGGTGAGACCCAGTACTTC
j_gene: TRBJ2-7; v_gene: TRBV12-5; len: 13; d_gene: .; abundance: .; CDR3aa: CASGFSPGDEQYF; CDR3nt: TGTGCTAGTGGTTTCTCCCCGGGGGACGAGCAGTACTTC
j_gene: TRBJ1-2; v_gene: TRBV28; len: 14; d_gene: .; abundance: .; CDR3aa: CASSLSDRNYGYTF; CDR3nt: TGTGCCAGCAGTTTATCCGACAGAAACTATGGCTACACCTTC
j_gene: TRBJ2-7; v_gene: TRBV6-5; len: 12; d_gene: .; abundance: .; CDR3aa: CASSPAGGEQYF; CDR3nt: TGTGCCAGCAGTCCTGCAGGTGGCGAGCAGTACTTC
j_gene: TRBJ1-2; v_gene: TRBV18; len: 18; d_gene: TRBD1; abundance: .; CDR3aa: CASSRLSLGGTGGEGYTF; CDR3nt: TGTGCCAGCTCACGACTAAGCCTAGGCGGCACAGGGGGAGAAGGCTACACCTTC
j_gene: TRBJ2-5; v_gene: TRBV18; len: 17; d_gene: TRBD1; abundance: .; CDR3aa: CASSPPLWTGVQETQYF; CDR3nt: TGTGCCAGCTCACCACCCTTATGGACAGGGGTACAAGAGACCCAGTACTTC
j_gene: TRBJ1-2; v_gene: TRBV29-1; len: 14; d_gene: TRBD1; abundance: .; CDR3aa: CSVVGVRGNYGYTF; CDR3nt: TGCAGCGTTGTCGGAGTCAGGGGGAACTATGGCTACACCTTC
j_gene: TRBJ2-2; v_gene: TRBV6-5; len: 14; d_gene: .; abundance: .; CDR3aa: CASSRDILTGELFF; CDR3nt: TGTGCCAGCAGCAGGGACATTCTTACCGGGGAGCTGTTTTTT
j_gene: TRBJ2-7; v_gene: TRBV6-6; len: 13; d_gene: .; abundance: once; CDR3aa: CASSLQWGSEQYF; CDR3nt: TGTGCCAGCAGTCTTCAATGGGGCAGCGAGCAGTACTTC
j_gene: TRBJ1-4; v_gene: TRBV28; len: 14; d_gene: .; abundance: .; CDR3aa: CASRTGGSNEKLFF; CDR3nt: TGTGCCAGCAGGACAGGAGGCTCTAATGAAAAACTGTTTTTT
j_gene: TRBJ2-2; v_gene: TRBV5-1; len: 16; d_gene: TRBD1; abundance: few; CDR3aa: CASRPTTGLNTGELFF; CDR3nt: TGCGCCAGCAGGCCTACGACAGGGCTGAACACCGGGGAGCTGTTTTTT
j_gene: TRBJ1-5; v_gene: TRBV6-6; len: 12; d_gene: .; abundance: .; CDR3aa: CASSYGGQPQHF; CDR3nt: TGTGCCAGCAGTTATGGCGGTCAGCCCCAGCATTTT
j_gene: TRBJ1-5; v_gene: TRBV27; len: 14; d_gene: TRBD1; abundance: .; CDR3aa: CASSPGQGNQPQHF; CDR3nt: TGTGCCAGCAGCCCTGGACAGGGCAATCAGCCCCAGCATTTT
j_gene: TRBJ2-7; v_gene: TRBV29-1; len: 14; d_gene: TRBD2; abundance: .; CDR3aa: CSVAHGGAFDEQYF; CDR3nt: TGCAGCGTTGCCCACGGGGGGGCTTTCGACGAGCAGTACTTC
j_gene: TRBJ2-6; v_gene: TRBV10-1; len: 20; d_gene: TRBD1; abundance: .; CDR3aa: CASRDRGLLATGPGANVLTF; CDR3nt: TGCGCCAGCAGGGACAGGGGGCTTCTTGCCACAGGGCCTGGGGCCAACGTCCTGACTTTC
j_gene: TRBJ1-2; v_gene: TRBV11-2; len: 17; d_gene: TRBD1; abundance: .; CDR3aa: CASSPRTGNQANYGYTF; CDR3nt: TGTGCCAGCAGCCCACGGACAGGGAATCAAGCTAACTATGGCTACACCTTC
j_gene: TRBJ1-1; v_gene: TRBV15; len: 14; d_gene: .; abundance: .; CDR3aa: CATSRARGAYEAFF; CDR3nt: TGTGCCACCAGCAGAGCCCGGGGGGCTTATGAAGCTTTCTTT
j_gene: TRBJ1-1; v_gene: TRBV5-1; len: 15; d_gene: .; abundance: .; CDR3aa: CASSWNLQGSSEAFF; CDR3nt: TGCGCCAGCAGCTGGAATTTACAGGGTTCTAGTGAAGCTTTCTTT
j_gene: TRBJ2-1; v_gene: TRBV9; len: 15; d_gene: .; abundance: .; CDR3aa: CASSGVGAPQSEQFF; CDR3nt: TGTGCCAGCAGTGGTGTGGGAGCTCCACAATCGGAGCAGTTCTTC
j_gene: TRBJ2-7; v_gene: TRBV5-1; len: 14; d_gene: .; abundance: .; CDR3aa: CASSTYVPPYEQYF; CDR3nt: TGCGCCAGCAGCACCTACGTCCCCCCCTACGAGCAGTACTTC
j_gene: TRBJ1-4; v_gene: TRBV28; len: 16; d_gene: TRBD1; abundance: .; CDR3aa: CASSPGQGVTNEKLFF; CDR3nt: TGTGCCAGCAGCCCGGGACAGGGGGTGACTAATGAAAAACTGTTTTTT
j_gene: TRBJ2-3; v_gene: TRBV7-3; len: 15; d_gene: TRBD2; abundance: .; CDR3aa: CASSSSGGPGYTQYF; CDR3nt: TGTGCCAGCAGCTCCTCGGGGGGGCCTGGTTATACGCAGTATTTT
j_gene: TRBJ1-6; v_gene: TRBV12-2; len: 14; d_gene: .; abundance: .; CDR3aa: CASRLRGGDSPLHF; CDR3nt: TGTGCAAGTCGCTTAAGGGGTGGAGATTCACCCCTCCACTTT
j_gene: TRBJ1-1; v_gene: TRBV14; len: 16; d_gene: .; abundance: .; CDR3aa: CASSPRSGVMNTEAFF; CDR3nt: TGTGCCAGCAGCCCGCGGAGTGGAGTAATGAACACTGAAGCTTTCTTT
j_gene: TRBJ1-2; v_gene: TRBV6-1; len: 17; d_gene: .; abundance: .; CDR3aa: CASSEATLGRANYGYTF; CDR3nt: TGTGCCAGCAGTGAAGCGACGTTGGGCAGGGCCAACTATGGCTACACCTTC
j_gene: TRBJ1-4; v_gene: TRBV4-2; len: 16; d_gene: .; abundance: once; CDR3aa: CASSQEGTGWDEKLFF; CDR3nt: TGTGCCAGCAGCCAAGAGGGCACAGGGTGGGATGAAAAACTGTTTTTT
j_gene: TRBJ2-7; v_gene: TRBV2; len: 14; d_gene: .; abundance: .; CDR3aa: CASGGILLAYEQYF; CDR3nt: TGTGCCAGCGGGGGGATACTTCTCGCCTACGAGCAGTACTTC
j_gene: TRBJ1-6; v_gene: TRBV19; len: 16; d_gene: .; abundance: .; CDR3aa: CASNLWGGADNSPLHF; CDR3nt: TGTGCCAGTAACCTTTGGGGGGGCGCCGATAATTCACCCCTCCACTTT
j_gene: TRBJ1-5; v_gene: TRBV27; len: 13; d_gene: .; abundance: .; CDR3aa: CASSLGAGQPQHF; CDR3nt: TGTGCCAGCAGTTTGGGGGCAGGGCAGCCCCAGCATTTT
j_gene: TRBJ1-6; v_gene: TRBV9; len: 13; d_gene: .; abundance: .; CDR3aa: CASSPGYNSPLHF; CDR3nt: TGTGCCAGCAGCCCGGGCTATAATTCACCCCTCCACTTT
j_gene: TRBJ1-1; v_gene: TRBV19; len: 12; d_gene: .; abundance: .; CDR3aa: CASSIARTEAFF; CDR3nt: TGTGCCAGTAGTATTGCCAGAACTGAAGCTTTCTTT
j_gene: TRBJ2-7; v_gene: TRBV9; len: 12; d_gene: TRBD2; abundance: .; CDR3aa: CASSPGGAEQYF; CDR3nt: TGTGCCAGCAGCCCCGGGGGGGCCGAGCAGTACTTC
j_gene: TRBJ1-2; v_gene: TRBV6-1; len: 16; d_gene: TRBD1; abundance: .; CDR3aa: CASSEAGRGLVYGYTF; CDR3nt: TGTGCCAGCAGTGAAGCAGGCAGGGGGCTTGTCTATGGCTACACCTTC
j_gene: TRBJ2-3; v_gene: TRBV5-4; len: 15; d_gene: TRBD1; abundance: .; CDR3aa: CASSLADRVTDTQYF; CDR3nt: TGTGCCAGCAGCCTCGCGGACAGGGTCACAGATACGCAGTATTTT
j_gene: TRBJ2-2; v_gene: TRBV2; len: 23; d_gene: TRBD2; abundance: once; CDR3aa: CASRDRDGTSGGPRVPNTGELFF; CDR3nt: TGTGCCAGCAGGGACAGGGACGGGACTAGCGGGGGGCCGCGCGTGCCGAACACCGGGGAGCTGTTTTTT
j_gene: TRBJ1-6; v_gene: TRBV7-3; len: 13; d_gene: .; abundance: .; CDR3aa: CASSLSAYSPLHF; CDR3nt: TGTGCCAGCAGCTTAAGCGCTTATTCACCCCTCCACTTT
j_gene: TRBJ1-1; v_gene: TRBV2; len: 12; d_gene: .; abundance: .; CDR3aa: CASREGMAEAFF; CDR3nt: TGTGCCAGCAGAGAGGGAATGGCTGAAGCTTTCTTT
j_gene: TRBJ1-6; v_gene: TRBV12-5; len: 16; d_gene: .; abundance: .; CDR3aa: CASGLARGEGNSPLHF; CDR3nt: TGTGCTAGTGGTTTGGCACGGGGGGAGGGGAATTCACCCCTCCACTTT
j_gene: TRBJ2-3; v_gene: TRBV25-1; len: 16; d_gene: .; abundance: .; CDR3aa: CASSEPAGVDTDTQYF; CDR3nt: TGTGCCAGCAGTGAACCAGCAGGGGTAGACACAGATACGCAGTATTTT